Listed below are T cell receptor beta chains from one sample, sequenced in a study of response to subunit inactivated influenza vaccine. TCRdb reprocessed the RT-PCR reads via MiXCR and lists one record per CDR3 protein. The sample carries about 170,000 distinct CDR3 sequences, around 11% recorded once. Sequencing used CD8+ T cells sorted from PBMCs, obtained 23 months after vaccination. Receptors originate from a man between 50 and 69 years old who received an inactivated influenza vaccine. The CDR3 runs from the conserved cysteine through the conserved F or W. D genes are given only for firm matches. Only part of the rows carry a size: once, few, many, or a class if the clone is expanded.

d_gene	j_gene	abundance	v_gene	CDR3nt	CDR3aa
NA	TRBJ2-7	NA	TRBV20-1	TGCAGTGCTGAAATACGGGACTCGTACGAGCAGTACTTC	CSAEIRDSYEQYF
TRBD2	TRBJ2-7	few	TRBV7-2	TGTGCCAGCAGCCTGGGACTAGCGGGGGCCCCCTACGAGCAGTACTTC	CASSLGLAGAPYEQYF
NA	TRBJ1-5	few	TRBV4-2	TGTGCCAGCAGCCAAGGGGGGTTAAGGCAGGACAGTATGAGCAATCAGCCCCAGCATTTT	CASSQGGLRQDSMSNQPQHF
TRBD1	TRBJ1-5	NA	TRBV15	TGTGCCACCAGCAGAGATGGGGGGACAGACAGCAATCAGCCCCAGCATTTT	CATSRDGGTDSNQPQHF
NA	TRBJ2-3	NA	TRBV15	TGTGCCACCAGCAGAGATTTATTGGAGGGTGCCACAGATACGCAGTATTTT	CATSRDLLEGATDTQYF
NA	TRBJ2-7	NA	TRBV19	TGTGCCAGTAACGCAGGTATGGGTGAGCAGTACTTC	CASNAGMGEQYF
TRBD1	TRBJ2-5	few	TRBV6-2/TRBV6-3	TGTGCCAGCAGTTCGACAGGGTTGCCGGAGACCCAGTACTTC	CASSSTGLPETQYF
NA	TRBJ1-2	few	TRBV6-2/TRBV6-3	TGTGCCAGCAGCGGGCCAGGGAGTCTGACTAACTATGGCTACACCTTC	CASSGPGSLTNYGYTF
TRBD2	TRBJ2-1	few	TRBV6-2/TRBV6-3	TGTGCCAGCACGGGGGGGCCTGAGCAGTTCTTC	CASTGGPEQFF
TRBD1	TRBJ2-7	few	TRBV10-3	TGTGCCATCAGAACCGGGACAGAGGGGTACGAGCAGTACTTC	CAIRTGTEGYEQYF
TRBD2	TRBJ2-1	few	TRBV6-5	TGTGCCAGCAGTTACACCCCGGGGGGGGACAATGAGCAGTTCTTC	CASSYTPGGDNEQFF
TRBD2	TRBJ2-1	NA	TRBV9	TGTGCCAGCAGCGGGACTAGCGGGAGTGTCAATGAGCAGTTCTTC	CASSGTSGSVNEQFF
NA	TRBJ2-1	many	TRBV6-1	TGTGCCAGCAGTCCCCTACAGGGAAATGAGCAGTTCTTC	CASSPLQGNEQFF
TRBD2	TRBJ2-1	few	TRBV7-2	TGTGCCAGCGGAGGGCTAGCGGGGCGCAACAATGAGCAGTTCTTC	CASGGLAGRNNEQFF
TRBD2	TRBJ2-1	NA	TRBV12-3/TRBV12-4	TGTGCCAGCAGTGGGGTAGCGGGAGGCCGCTATTCCTACAATGAGCAGTTCTTC	CASSGVAGGRYSYNEQFF
TRBD1	TRBJ2-1	NA	TRBV9	TGTGCCAGCAGTATAGGGGGGACAGGCTCCTACTATGAGCAGTTCTTC	CASSIGGTGSYYEQFF
NA	TRBJ1-1	NA	TRBV7-9	TGTGCCAGCAGCTTAGTCCAGGGCAGCCCACACACTGAAGCTTTCTTT	CASSLVQGSPHTEAFF
TRBD2	TRBJ2-7	few	TRBV15	TGTGCCACCAGCAGACCGCTAGCGGGGTTCCACGAGCAGTACTTC	CATSRPLAGFHEQYF
NA	TRBJ2-6	many	TRBV5-1	TGCGCCAGCAGCCCCCAGGGTTCTGGGGCCAACGTCCTGACTTTC	CASSPQGSGANVLTF
NA	TRBJ2-7	NA	TRBV5-5	TGTGCCAGCAGCATAGGGGCCCTACACTCCTACGAGCAGTACTTC	CASSIGALHSYEQYF
NA	TRBJ1-1	many	TRBV10-3	TGTGCCATCAGCTCGGGGAACACTGAAGCTTTCTTT	CAISSGNTEAFF
NA	TRBJ1-1	NA	TRBV18	TGTGCCAGCTCACCCCGACAGAGCGACCTCATGAACACTGAAGCTTTCTTT	CASSPRQSDLMNTEAFF
NA	TRBJ2-7	NA	TRBV6-1	TGTGCCAGCAGTCTCTTTGGCTACGAGCAGTACTTC	CASSLFGYEQYF
NA	TRBJ1-5	NA	TRBV27	TGTGCCAGCAGTTTATTCAGGGGAGGTCAGCCCCAGCATTTT	CASSLFRGGQPQHF
TRBD1	TRBJ1-6	few	TRBV13	TGTGCCAGCAGCTTAACCTGGACAGGGAATTCACCCCTCCACTTT	CASSLTWTGNSPLHF
TRBD2	TRBJ2-3	few	TRBV24-1	TGTGCCACCAGTGATACTAAGACTAGCGGGAGGGCAGGATTCAACACAGATACGCAGTATTTT	CATSDTKTSGRAGFNTDTQYF
TRBD1	TRBJ1-1	few	TRBV12-3/TRBV12-4	TGTGCCAGCAGCACGGACAGGGACACTGAAGCTTTCTTT	CASSTDRDTEAFF
TRBD1	TRBJ2-1	few	TRBV6-1	TGTGCCAGCAAGCCGGGACAGGGGGCTATCTACAATGAGCAGTTCTTC	CASKPGQGAIYNEQFF
NA	TRBJ2-3	NA	TRBV20-1	TGCAGTGCTAGTGGGGGAGAGGAAACTAGCACAGATACGCAGTATTTT	CSASGGEETSTDTQYF
NA	TRBJ1-4	few	TRBV12-3/TRBV12-4	TGTGCCAGCAGATCCCGATTGGGGGGTGGTGAAAAACTGTTTTTT	CASRSRLGGGEKLFF
TRBD1	TRBJ1-5	few	TRBV19	TGTGCCAGTAGCCCAAGGACAGGAAATCAGCCCCAGCATTTT	CASSPRTGNQPQHF
NA	TRBJ2-1	few	TRBV9	TGTGCCAGCACTAGGTACCTCGCAGGGTCCTACAATGAGCAGTTCTTC	CASTRYLAGSYNEQFF
NA	TRBJ2-1	NA	TRBV12-3/TRBV12-4	TGTGCCAGCAGAAGCGCCCTCTCCTACAATGAGCAGTTCTTC	CASRSALSYNEQFF
TRBD2	TRBJ2-1	many	TRBV6-2/TRBV6-3	TGTGCCAGCGGTGTAGCGGGGGAGCAGTTCTTC	CASGVAGEQFF
NA	TRBJ2-3	NA	TRBV2	TGTGCCAGCAGTGAAGAGACGGGTAGCACAGATACGCAGTATTTT	CASSEETGSTDTQYF
NA	TRBJ2-1	NA	TRBV3-1	TGTGCCAGCAGCCAATTTTCCGTCGCCAATGAGCAGTTCTTC	CASSQFSVANEQFF
NA	TRBJ1-5	few	TRBV5-6	TGTGCCAGCAGCTCAATCGCGGACACTAGCAATCAGCCCCAGCATTTT	CASSSIADTSNQPQHF
TRBD2	TRBJ2-2	many	TRBV6-5	TGTGCCAGCAACCCCCAGCTAGCGGGAGCAGGCGGGGAGCTGTTTTTT	CASNPQLAGAGGELFF
TRBD2	TRBJ2-1	NA	TRBV29-1	TGCAGCGTTGAGGGGCTAGCGGACTCCTACAATGAGCAGTTCTTC	CSVEGLADSYNEQFF
NA	TRBJ2-7	many	TRBV7-9	TGTGCCAGCAGCTTACGACAGGAGGCTAGTGAGCAGTACTTC	CASSLRQEASEQYF
TRBD2	TRBJ2-4	NA	TRBV6-1	TGTGCCAGCAGTCCATTAGCGGGAGGGCTGGCCAAAAACATTCAGTACTTC	CASSPLAGGLAKNIQYF
TRBD2	TRBJ2-7	NA	TRBV28	TGTGCCAGCAGTCAGTGGACTAGCGGGATTTACGAGCAGTACTTC	CASSQWTSGIYEQYF
TRBD1	TRBJ2-7	NA	TRBV4-3	TGCGCCAGCAGCCAAGGGACAGGGGAATTTTACGAGCAGTACTTC	CASSQGTGEFYEQYF
TRBD2	TRBJ2-2	NA	TRBV4-3	TGCGCCAGCAGCCAAAGCGGGAGAGGGGGCACCGGGGAGCTGTTTTTT	CASSQSGRGGTGELFF
NA	TRBJ1-1	NA	TRBV29-1	TGCAGCGTTGTTGGGAGGGATCCGCAAGCTTTCTTT	CSVVGRDPQAFF